The T cell receptor beta chain described here comes from a study of blood T cell repertoires in COVID-19. Across the whole study: Sites in the United States, Italy and Spain provided acute and convalescent COVID-19 samples. T cells, B-cell-depleted T cells, or PBMCs supplied cDNA or gDNA.

There are a few counts of this clone. Seattle's cohort entered during active infection and was followed longitudinally. Source study methods: Nucleated cell number was recorded as an estimate derived from reference gene primer amplification. Sequencing was performed with immunoSEQ multiplex PCR; in TCRdb, only in-frame clones are kept and a portion is missing. D and trimming come from the DNA, and the V and J calls and clone size come from that table. Of hundreds of thousands of clones listed, 88% are singletons. The source of this sequence is a woman in her seventies with COVID-19, enrolled during active disease. Sequencing was carried out using peripheral blood.

The CDR3 is CASSIWTGSNTEAFF. The CDR3 bases are TGTGCCAGTAGTATTTGGACAGGCAGCAACACTGAAGCTTTCTTT. The V call is TRBV19, the J call TRBJ1-1; 7 positions agree with TRBD1. V lost 3 bases, J lost 2 bases, and 6 bases stayed unmatched. The CDR3 spans 15 residues. Per germline, CDR1 LNHDA and CDR2 SQIVND (reference sequence).